This T cell receptor beta chain was sequenced during a study of blood T cell repertoires in COVID-19 (TCRdb year 2020). Study-level background: Samples covering the acute and convalescent phases of COVID-19 were provided by collaborators in the United States, Italy and Spain. The prospective study material was composed of cDNA or gDNA derived from T cells, B-cell-depleted T cells, or PBMCs. Deeply sampled blood TCRbeta repertoires from subjects exposed to, actively infected with, or recovered from COVID-19 were included in the dataset. A freely available public database, intended as a resource for researchers studying the immune response to SARS-CoV-2, is where the repertoires were released. The samples were drawn from the first 160 participants of the ongoing ImmuneRACE study and from 950 to 1,500 subjects provided by 6 global collaborators. The sample metadata nearly always contained a de-identified subject ID, COVID-19 status, age in years and sex. Where HLA class I and class II types were available, the types were taken from metadata supplied by the sample provider, not from assay-based typing.

Reading from cysteine to phenylalanine, the CDR3 counts 15 amino acids. Of all the DNA, just the CDR3 is kept, 45 bases in frame from base 1. CDR1 MDHEN and CDR2 SYDVKM were looked up in the germline V gene. Trimming accounts for 4 bases at V and 0 bases at J, while the number of junction bases matched to no gene is 6. Collaborating institutions collected whole blood in K2EDTA tubes following their own protocols. For TCRbeta analysis, collaborators shipped samples in one of three forms: frozen whole blood, isolated PBMCs, or DNA extracted from either of those sample types. In its sample, this clone was seen once. This receptor's antigen is unknown. Base quality data are lacking; no much larger clone is found one base away. What the research found in general, with its limitations: How much clinical and demographic metadata was included differed by source and by participant, and the metadata was provided uncurated.

TCRbeta CDR3 regions were amplified from genomic DNA using the immunoSEQ Assay, a bias-controlled multiplex PCR. The paper's processing steps were these. Nucleated cell counts per sample were estimated from amplification of reference gene primers within the assay. Sequence reads were collapsed and filtered to measure the absolute abundance of every unique TCRbeta CDR3 rearrangement. For each sample, productive Simpson clonality was calculated by taking the square root of Simpson's diversity index across productive rearrangements. TCRdb re-hosts the immuneACCESS table, in-frame sequences only. Its copies lack some clones; in the studies checked, an unresolved V gene accounts for under half of them, and the cause for the rest is not known. The D gene and trimming were derived from the DNA, and the V and J assignments and clone size from that table. In all, the sample holds 380,000 or so clones, and approximately 80% of those were seen once. 0.85% to 1.3% of the sample belongs to the ten largest clones.

The receptor comes from a human donor with acute or convalescent COVID-19. The donor label of this sample is uncertain. The receptor chain draws on TRBV28 and TRBJ2-7; the central 7 bases match TRBD2. Sequenced material: peripheral blood. The base sequence is TGTGCCAGCAGTTCCCCCGGCGGGAGCTCCTACGAGCAGTACTTC. Its amino acids are CASSSPGGSSYEQYF.